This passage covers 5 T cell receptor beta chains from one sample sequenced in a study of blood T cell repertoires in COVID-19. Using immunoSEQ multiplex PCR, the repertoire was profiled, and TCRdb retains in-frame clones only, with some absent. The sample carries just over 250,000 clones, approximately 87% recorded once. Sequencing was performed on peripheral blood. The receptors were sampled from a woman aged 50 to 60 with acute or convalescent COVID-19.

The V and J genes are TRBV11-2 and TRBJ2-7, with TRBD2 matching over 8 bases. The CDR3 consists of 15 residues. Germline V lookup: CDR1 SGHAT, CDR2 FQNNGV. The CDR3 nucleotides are TGTGCGAGCGTAATCGACGGCGGGGGGACCTACGAGCAGTACTTC. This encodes CASVIDGGGTYEQYF. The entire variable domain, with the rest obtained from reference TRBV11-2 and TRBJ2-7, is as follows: EAGVAQSPRYKIIEKRQSVAFWCNPISGHATLYWYQQILGQGPKLLIQFQNNGVVDDSQLPKDRFSAERLKGVDSTLKIQPAKLEDSAVYLCASVIDGGGTYEQYFGPGTRLTVT.

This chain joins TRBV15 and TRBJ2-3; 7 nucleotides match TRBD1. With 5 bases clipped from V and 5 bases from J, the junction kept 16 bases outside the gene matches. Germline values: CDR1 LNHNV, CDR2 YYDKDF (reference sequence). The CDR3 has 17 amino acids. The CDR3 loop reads CATSGRRTGLTGDTQYF. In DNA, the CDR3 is TGTGCCACCAGCGGCAGGAGGACAGGACTCACGGGAGATACGCAGTATTTT.

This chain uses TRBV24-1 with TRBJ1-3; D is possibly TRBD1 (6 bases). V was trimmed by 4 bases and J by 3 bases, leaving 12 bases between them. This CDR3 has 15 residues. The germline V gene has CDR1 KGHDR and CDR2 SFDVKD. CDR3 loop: CATSEGTSSGNTIYF. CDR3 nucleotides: TGTGCCACCAGTGAGGGGACAAGCAGTGGAAACACCATATATTTT.

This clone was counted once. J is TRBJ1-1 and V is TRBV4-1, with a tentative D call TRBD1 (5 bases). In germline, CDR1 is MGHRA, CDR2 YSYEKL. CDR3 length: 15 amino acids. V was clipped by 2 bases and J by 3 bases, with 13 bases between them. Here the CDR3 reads CASSQFGGGDTEAFF. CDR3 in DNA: TGCGCCAGCAGCCAATTTGGTGGGGGGGACACTGAAGCTTTCTTT.

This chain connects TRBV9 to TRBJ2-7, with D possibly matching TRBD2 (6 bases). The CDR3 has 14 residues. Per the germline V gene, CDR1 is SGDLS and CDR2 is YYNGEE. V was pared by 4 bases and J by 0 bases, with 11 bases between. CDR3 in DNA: TGTGCCAGCAGCCATAGCGGATTCTCCTACGAGCAGTACTTC. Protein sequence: CASSHSGFSYEQYF.